The 9 T cell receptor beta chains reported below all come from one sample, sequenced in a study of CD8 T cells in Susac syndrome. Reverse transcription used about 0.5 to 1 ug RNA and random hexamers. TCRdb itself ran the immunoSEQ multiplex PCR reads through MiXCR, one entry per CDR3 protein. The profile shows about 110,000 distinct CDR3 sequences, around 94% of them singletons. What was sequenced was CD8+ T cells from PBMCs. The receptors were sampled from a human donor with Susac syndrome.

The gene calls are TRBV2 and TRBJ2-5, with D unresolved. V lost 9 bases and J lost 0, with 11 bases in between. The CDR3 sequence is 13 residues long. In germline, CDR1 is SNHLY, CDR2 FYNNEI. CDR3 in DNA: TGTGCCAGTACCCGTAGGTACCAAGAGACCCAGTACTTC. This gives the protein CASTRRYQETQYF.

V and J are TRBV15 and TRBJ1-5; TRBD1 might be the D (5 bases). Germline values: CDR1 LNHNV, CDR2 YYDKDF (reference sequence). The CDR3 is made up of 14 amino acids. With 2 bases removed from V and 6 bases from J, the gap between germline ends came to 11 bases. The CDR3 loop is CATSRKGAIQPQHF. DNA of the CDR3: TGTGCCACCAGCAGAAAAGGGGCGATTCAGCCCCAGCATTTT.

The V call is TRBV27, the J call TRBJ2-1; no firm D call. The CDR3 runs 14 residues. Germline CDR1 is MNHEY and CDR2 is SMNVEV (reference sequence). The V end lost 6 bases, the J end lost 3 bases, and 12 bases lay between the germline ends. The CDR3 here is CASRDARSYNEQFF. The CDR3 DNA sequence: TGTGCCAGCAGAGACGCCAGGAGCTACAATGAGCAGTTCTTC.

The genes are TRBV27 and TRBJ2-6; 7 nucleotides match TRBD1. Germline V gene data show CDR1 as MNHEY and CDR2 as SMNVEV (reference sequence). V lost 5 bases, J lost 2 bases, and 6 bases stayed unmatched. CDR3 length: 16 amino acids. The CDR3 protein is CASSLGTEAGANVLTF. The CDR3 DNA follows: TGTGCCAGCAGTCTAGGGACAGAAGCTGGGGCCAACGTCCTGACTTTC.

The chain couples TRBV6-5 to TRBJ1-2, with D unresolved. Per germline, CDR1 MNHEY and CDR2 SVGAGI. The ends were cut back, 5 bases at V and 7 bases at J, with 11 bases in the middle. CDR3 length: 12 residues. CDR3 protein: CASSTRSGGYTF. CDR3 bases: TGTGCCAGCAGTACCCGCTCGGGTGGCTACACCTTC.

This chain connects TRBV7-6 to TRBJ2-4; a possible D gene is TRBD2 (6 bases). This CDR3 is 14 amino acids long. V was shortened by 4 bases and J by 8 bases, with 15 bases between the two germline ends. Germline V gene lookup returns CDR1 SGHVS and CDR2 FNYEAQ. The CDR3 loop is CASSWDSQGYIQYF. CDR3 DNA: TGTGCCAGCAGCTGGGACTCCCAAGGGTACATTCAGTACTTC.

This rearrangement joins TRBV19 to TRBJ2-1, with 8 bases lining up with TRBD2. J gave up 3 bases and V 1 base, and 2 bases lay outside the gene matches. CDR3 length: 15 amino acids. Germline loops: CDR1 LNHDA, CDR2 SQIVND (reference sequence). Written as DNA, the CDR3 is TGTGCCAGTAGTATAGCGGCGGGGGGCTACAATGAGCAGTTCTTC. Amino acid sequence: CASSIAAGGYNEQFF.

V and J are TRBV4-1 and TRBJ2-4, with a weak D call TRBD2 (5 bases). Trimming stripped 4 bases from V and 2 bases from J, with 12 bases between. The CDR3 is 15 residues long. The V gene's germline CDR1 is MGHRA and CDR2 YSYEKL. The CDR3 sequence: CASSRDLATKNIQYF. The CDR3, as DNA: TGCGCCAGCAGCCGAGACCTAGCCACCAAAAACATTCAGTACTTC.

V gene TRBV20-1 combines with J gene TRBJ2-1, with D possibly matching TRBD2 (6 bases). V was shortened by 1 base and J by 6 bases, with 10 bases between the two germline ends. CDR3 length equals 13 residues. The germline V gene encodes CDR1 DFQATT and CDR2 SNEGSKA (reference sequence). The CDR3 spells CSARVLGGNEQFF. The CDR3 nucleotides are TGCAGTGCTAGAGTACTGGGGGGCAATGAGCAGTTCTTC.